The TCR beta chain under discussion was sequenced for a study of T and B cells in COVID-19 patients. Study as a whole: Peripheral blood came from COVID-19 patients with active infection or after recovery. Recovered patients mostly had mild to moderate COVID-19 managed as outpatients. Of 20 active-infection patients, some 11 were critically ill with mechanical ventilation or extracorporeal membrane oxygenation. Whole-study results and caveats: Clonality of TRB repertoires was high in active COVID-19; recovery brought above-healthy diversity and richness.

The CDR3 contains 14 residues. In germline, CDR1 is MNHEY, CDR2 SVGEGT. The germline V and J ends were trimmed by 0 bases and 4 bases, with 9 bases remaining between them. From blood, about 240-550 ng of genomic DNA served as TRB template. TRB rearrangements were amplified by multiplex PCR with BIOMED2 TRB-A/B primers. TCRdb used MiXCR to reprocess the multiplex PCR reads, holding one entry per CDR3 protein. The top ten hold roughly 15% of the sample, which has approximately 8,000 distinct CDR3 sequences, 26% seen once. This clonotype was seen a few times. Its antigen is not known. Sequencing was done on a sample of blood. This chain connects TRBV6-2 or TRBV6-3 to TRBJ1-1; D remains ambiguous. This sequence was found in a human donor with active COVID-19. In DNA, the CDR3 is TGTGCCAGCAGTTACTCCCGAGGGTCCACTGAAGCTTTCTTT. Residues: CASSYSRGSTEAFF.